This TCR beta chain emerged from a study of blood T cell repertoires in COVID-19. For the study at large: Collection of acute and convalescent COVID-19 samples took place in the United States, Italy and Spain.

Assay: immunoSEQ multiplex PCR; the TCRdb copy retains only in-frame clones and omits some. The table has 120,000 to 150,000 clones, approximately 80% seen once. V gave up 4 bases and J gave up 4 bases, with 18 bases separating them. The CDR3 is 16 residues long. The germline CDR1 and CDR2 sequences are SGHTA and FQGNSA. Sequenced: peripheral blood. The receptor's source is a human donor in a cohort sampled during active COVID-19. The V and J genes are TRBV7-2 and TRBJ2-3, with D maybe TRBD1 (6 bases). The CDR3 DNA reads TGTGCCAGCAGCTATAAGGGGGATTCCCTCCCAGATACGCAGTATTTT. The encoded protein is CASSYKGDSLPDTQYF.